Each of the 11 T cell receptor beta chains below was sequenced from the same sample in a study of T cell responses to AZD1222 COVID-19 vaccine. Sequenced by immunoSEQ multiplex PCR; TCRdb stores in-frame clones only, minus some. This table has about 100,000 clones, over 90% appearing once. The source material was peripheral blood, sampled on day 0 of AZD1222 vaccination. The receptors stem from an adult in good health.

The chain recombines TRBV19 with TRBJ2-1, with 11 bases that match TRBD2. Germline CDR1 is LNHDA and CDR2 is SQIVND (reference sequence). Germline trimming cut 6 bases from V and 3 bases from J; bases unmatched to any gene: 4. The CDR3 covers 15 residues. The CDR3 loop reads CASSNLAGGYNEQFF. As DNA, the CDR3 is TGTGCCAGTAGCAATCTAGCGGGAGGCTACAATGAGCAGTTCTTC.

The chain links TRBV16 to TRBJ1-4, with 7 bases identical to TRBD1. Germline trimming cut 7 bases from V and 8 bases from J; bases unmatched to any gene: 10. Per germline, CDR1 KGHSY and CDR2 FQNENV. The CDR3 is made up of 14 amino acids. Written as DNA, the CDR3 is TGTGCCAGCAACCAGGGACAGCCTATAGAAAAACTGTTTTTT. Protein: CASNQGQPIEKLFF.

J is TRBJ2-5 and V is TRBV7-2; either TRBD1 or TRBD2 may supply D (5 bases each). This CDR3 has 14 amino acids. V was pared by 1 base and J by 5 bases, with 11 bases between. Germline CDR1 and CDR2: SGHTA and FQGNSA. The CDR3 nucleotides are TGTGCCAGCAGCTTAGTGGCCAGGGAGGAGACCCAGTACTTC. Protein sequence: CASSLVAREETQYF.

The chain uses TRBV19 and TRBJ2-7; the match to TRBD2 covers 10 bases. Per germline, CDR1 LNHDA and CDR2 SQIVND (reference sequence). CDR3 length equals 15 residues. The V and J ends lost 8 bases and 5 bases, in that order; junction bases with no gene match: 12. The CDR3 is CASREGLAGADEQYF. The DNA of the CDR3 is TGTGCCAGTCGAGAAGGGCTAGCGGGAGCAGACGAGCAGTACTTC.

The rearrangement uses TRBV4-1 and TRBJ1-1; D is unresolved. Per the germline V gene, CDR1 is MGHRA and CDR2 is YSYEKL. V was shortened by 3 bases and J by 6 bases, with 11 bases between the two germline ends. The CDR3 contains 13 residues. The CDR3: CASSHNPGSEAFF. In DNA form, the CDR3 reads TGCGCCAGCAGCCACAACCCAGGTTCTGAAGCTTTCTTT.

The rearrangement joins TRBV7-2 to TRBJ2-1; D might be TRBD2 (5 bases). With 5 bases removed from V and 4 bases from J, the gap between germline ends came to 12 bases. In germline, CDR1 is SGHTA, CDR2 FQGNSA. This CDR3 region has 14 residues. The chain's CDR3 is CASSHWRKYNEQFF. The CDR3, as DNA: TGTGCCAGCAGCCACTGGAGGAAGTACAATGAGCAGTTCTTC.

The chain uses TRBV19 and TRBJ1-3; D not resolved. This CDR3 has 15 residues. The germline V gene encodes CDR1 LNHDA and CDR2 SQIVND (reference sequence). V shed 1 base and J shed 4 bases, with 11 bases lying between them. The CDR3 nucleotides are TGTGCCAGTAGTATAGCGTCAGCTACAGGAAACACCATATATTTT. It translates to CASSIASATGNTIYF. Based on the CDR3 plus reference TRBV19 and TRBJ1-3, the full variable domain is DGGITQSPKYLFRKEGQNVTLSCEQNLNHDAMYWYRQDPGQGLRLIYYSQIVNDFQKGDIAEGYSVSREKKESFPLTVTSAQKNPTAFYLCASSIASATGNTIYFGEGSWLTVV.

This chain links TRBV5-6 with TRBJ1-2; D call uncertain. The CDR3 runs 12 residues. From germline, CDR1 is SGHDT and CDR2 YYEEEE. Trimming cost V 5 bases and J 4 bases, with 9 bases left between them. CDR3 region: CASSRQSYGYTF. Written as DNA, the CDR3 is TGTGCCAGCAGTAGGCAGAGCTATGGCTACACCTTC.

The rearrangement joins TRBV13 to TRBJ2-1; D unclear. Trimming took 4 bases from V and 0 from J, leaving 4 bases between them. The length of the CDR3 is 13 residues. CDR1 is PRHDT and CDR2 is FYEKMQ in the germline V gene (reference sequence). DNA for the CDR3: TGTGCCAGCAGCTCGAGCTCCTACAATGAGCAGTTCTTC. This sequence encodes CASSSSSYNEQFF.

The rearrangement joins TRBV19 to TRBJ2-7; a weak D match, TRBD1 (6 bases). The germline V gene encodes CDR1 LNHDA and CDR2 SQIVND (reference sequence). The V gene lost 2 bases and the J gene lost 6 bases, with 17 bases spanning the gap. The CDR3 has 15 residues. This CDR3 is CASSIRQGSPSEQYF. The CDR3 DNA follows: TGTGCCAGTAGTATACGGCAGGGGTCGCCAAGCGAGCAGTACTTC.

In this sample, this clone turned up a few times. The chain combines TRBV19 with TRBJ2-7, with TRBD1 identical over 8 bases. The CDR3 totals 14 residues. Germline V gene data show CDR1 as LNHDA and CDR2 as SQIVND (reference sequence). Germline trimming cut 10 bases from V and 0 bases from J; bases unmatched to any gene: 8. The CDR3 DNA follows: TGTGCCACGGGGCCGGGACAGGCCTCCTACGAGCAGTACTTC. As protein: CATGPGQASYEQYF.